This T cell receptor beta chain was obtained from a study of tumor-infiltrating lymphocytes in oesophageal squamous cell carcinoma. One entry per CDR3 protein results from TCRdb running MiXCR on the PCR reads. Found here are approximately 11,000 distinct CDR3 sequences, under 70% of them singletons; the top ten hold about 25%. The V gene's germline CDR1 is MRHNA and CDR2 SNTAGT. The CDR3 has 15 amino acids. V lost 4 bases, J lost 1 base, and 3 bases stayed unmatched. Sequencing input: esophageal tumor tissue. This TCR came from a male donor with esophageal squamous cell carcinoma. The genes are TRBV6-4 and TRBJ2-3; 9 bases fit TRBD2. CDR3: CASSVVAGGTDTQYF. CDR3 in DNA: TGTGCCAGCAGTGTGGTAGCGGGAGGCACAGATACGCAGTATTTT.